One and the same sample provided the 13 T cell receptor beta chains below, sequenced in a study of cytomegalovirus exposure and HLA in healthy donors. PCR amplification relied on 60 Vbeta primers (plus 13 Jbeta primers). The data were produced by immunoSEQ multiplex PCR, yet TCRdb's version contains in-frame clones alone and is incomplete. The sample yields around 90,000 clones, roughly 60% seen once. The specimen sequenced was PBMCs. The receptors come from a human donor in good health.

The chain has TRBV5-8 and TRBJ1-2, with 7 bases aligning to TRBD1. The germline CDR1 and CDR2 sequences are SGHTS and YDEGEE. This CDR3 is 15 amino acids long. The J segment lost 5 bases and the V segment lost 4 bases, leaving 11 bases of the junction unmatched. CDR3 in amino acids: CASSLPGQPFYGYTF. In nucleotides, the CDR3 is TGTGCCAGCAGCCTCCCGGGACAGCCCTTTTATGGCTACACCTTC.

This chain joins TRBV5-1 and TRBJ1-1; D remains ambiguous. The CDR3 consists of 17 residues. Trimming left V 0 bases short and J 1 base short, with 16 bases between. CDR1 and CDR2 from the germline V gene are SGHRS and YFSETQ. The DNA of the CDR3 is TGCGCCAGCAGCTTGGCCGGTTTGTCTAGACGGAACACTGAAGCTTTCTTT. Encoded protein: CASSLAGLSRRNTEAFF. The variable domain in full, with the rest retrieved from reference TRBV5-1 and TRBJ1-1, is KAGVTQTPRYLIKTRGQQVTLSCSPISGHRSVSWYQQTPGQGLQFLFEYFSETQRNKGNFPGRFSGRQFSNSRSEMNVSTLELGDSALYLCASSLAGLSRRNTEAFFGQGTRLTVV.

In the case of this clone: The germline gene is not matched at one end of the junction; a read error may be the cause. The genes are TRBV7-9 and TRBJ1-1; D remains unclear. Germline lookup yields CDR1 SEHNR and CDR2 FQNEAQ (reference sequence). The CDR3 consists of 11 residues. DNA of the CDR3: TGTGCCAGCAGCCAAGTCCACCCACTGATCTTT. This translates into CASSQVHPLIF.

A single count supports this clone. V and J are TRBV10-3 and TRBJ1-1; no reliable D call. The germline V gene encodes CDR1 ENHRY and CDR2 SYGVKD. The CDR3 is 12 amino acids. The ends were cut back, 6 bases at V and 5 bases at J, with 10 bases in the middle. The CDR3 protein is CAIREGETEAFF. Here the CDR3 DNA reads TGTGCCATCAGGGAAGGAGAAACTGAAGCTTTCTTT.

The rearrangement links TRBV5-1 to TRBJ1-1; 10 nucleotides line up with TRBD1. J lost 2 bases, V lost 2 bases, and 9 bases had no gene match. The CDR3 runs to 17 residues. From germline, CDR1 is SGHRS and CDR2 YFSETQ. The DNA for the CDR3 is TGCGCCAGCAGCTTCGGGGACAGGGGAGGGGGCAACACTGAAGCTTTCTTT. Translating gives CASSFGDRGGGNTEAFF.

There are a few counts of this clone. The genes are TRBV5-4 and TRBJ2-3, with D perhaps matching TRBD1 (6 bases). Per germline, CDR1 SGHNT and CDR2 YYREEE (reference sequence). This CDR3 has 13 residues. The V gene lost 4 bases and the J gene lost 3 bases, with 9 bases spanning the gap. The CDR3 DNA follows: TGTGCCAGCAGCCAACAGGGAACAGATACGCAGTATTTT. It specifies CASSQQGTDTQYF.

This clone was seen more than once but under ten times. The V and J genes are TRBV10-3 and TRBJ1-5, with D tentatively TRBD1 (6 bases). Looked up from germline, CDR1 is ENHRY and CDR2 is SYGVKD. The length of the CDR3 is 13 residues. With 9 bases removed from V and 1 base from J, the gap between germline ends came to 10 bases. The CDR3 DNA reads TGTGCCATGGGGGCCGGCAGCAATCAGCCCCAGCATTTT. Protein product: CAMGAGSNQPQHF.

The gene calls are TRBV7-7 and TRBJ2-5, with 8 bases fitting TRBD2. Germline V gene lookup returns CDR1 SSHAT and CDR2 FNYEAQ (reference sequence). The CDR3 spans 13 residues. The V and J ends lost 4 bases and 9 bases, in that order; junction bases with no gene match: 7. CDR3 protein: CASSSSLAGSQYF. As DNA, the CDR3 is TGTGCCAGCAGCTCCTCTTTAGCGGGATCCCAGTACTTC.

The chain recombines TRBV9 with TRBJ2-3; a possible D gene is TRBD2 (7 bases). From germline, CDR1 is SGDLS and CDR2 YYNGEE. V was pared by 3 bases and J by 5 bases, with 19 bases between. This CDR3 is 16 amino acids long. The CDR3 loop reads CASSAHPGGAGDTQYF. The CDR3 DNA reads as TGTGCCAGCAGCGCCCATCCTGGGGGGGCCGGAGATACGCAGTATTTT.

The chain links TRBV2 to TRBJ2-7; D might be TRBD1 (6 bases). The CDR3 loop spans 13 amino acids. CDR1 and CDR2 from the germline V gene are SNHLY and FYNNEI. V was clipped by 3 bases and J by 2 bases, with 8 bases between them. The CDR3 is CASSDRGTYEQYF. In DNA form, the CDR3 reads TGTGCCAGCAGTGACAGGGGAACCTACGAGCAGTACTTC.

The chain is built from TRBV18 and TRBJ1-6; D is unclear. The CDR3 extends over 16 amino acids. Trimming took off 1 base at V and 5 bases at J, with 12 bases between the two ends. Germline CDR1 is KGHSH and CDR2 is LQKENI. CDR3 coding DNA: TGTGCCAGCTCACCACGCGCTGTCGGTGATAATTCACCCCTCCACTTT. This codes for CASSPRAVGDNSPLHF.

This clone has more than one count but fewer than ten. The rearrangement uses TRBV30 and TRBJ1-2; D is ambiguous. The CDR3 has 13 amino acids. Per the germline V gene, CDR1 is GTSNPN and CDR2 is SVGIG (reference sequence). Deletions cut 3 bases from V and 3 bases from J, with 11 bases between. The CDR3: CAWRVSRDYGYTF. The CDR3 nucleotides are TGTGCCTGGAGAGTCAGTCGGGACTATGGCTACACCTTC. Full variable domain (remainder filled in from reference TRBV30 and TRBJ1-2): SQTIHQWPATLVQPVGSPLSLECTVEGTSNPNLYWYRQAAGRGLQLLFYSVGIGQISSEVPQNLSASRPQDRQFILSSKKLLLSDSGFYLCAWRVSRDYGYTFGSGTRLTVV.

The chain uses TRBV30 and TRBJ1-1; 7 bases line up with TRBD1. The ends lost 2 bases at V and 1 base at J; junction bases unmatched: 10. CDR1 and CDR2 (germline): GTSNPN, SVGIG (reference sequence). This CDR3 region has 16 residues. CDR3 protein: CAWSTSRTGWNTEAFF. CDR3 bases: TGTGCCTGGAGTACGTCCCGGACAGGTTGGAACACTGAAGCTTTCTTT.